A single T cell receptor beta chain is shown here with its context. As processed by the authors: A productive frequency of 2.59 x 10-5 was the lowest detectable. Produced via immunoSEQ multiplex PCR; TCRdb's table is partial and in-frame only. Clonal size and the V and J genes are those of that table, whereas D and trimming came from the DNA. The sample lists some 34,000 clones; 70% to 75% were seen once. The CDR3 covers 15 residues. Germline CDR1 reads SGHDN; CDR2 reads FVKESK. Trimming left V 4 bases short and J 0 bases short, with 7 bases between. The data belong to a study of STAT5B mutations in CD4+ large granular lymphocyte leukemia.

Sequencing was carried out using CD4+ T cells from blood buffy coats. This clonotype was sampled from a human donor in good health. The V and J genes are TRBV14 and TRBJ1-6, with no clear D. The CDR3 nucleotides are TGTGCCAGCAGCCCGAGGAGCTCCTATAATTCACCCCTCCACTTT. The encoded protein is CASSPRSSYNSPLHF. Drawing the rest from reference TRBV14 and TRBJ1-6, the complete variable domain is EAGVTQFPSHSVIEKGQTVTLRCDPISGHDNLYWYRRVMGKEIKFLLHFVKESKQDESGMPNNRFLAERTGGTYSTLKVQPAELEDSGVYFCASSPRSSYNSPLHFGNGTRLTVT.